These T cell receptor beta chains were read from a single sample in a study of shared clonotypes between healthy human individuals. TCRdb's table, derived via immunoSEQ multiplex PCR, lists solely in-frame clones and lacks some. Among about 580,000 clones listed, 95% to 98% were seen once. Sequencing was done on a sample of naive CD8+ T cells sorted from blood. Receptors were obtained from a man aged 30 to 45 in good health. Each CDR3 is given with its conserved first and last residue. A D gene is named only where the DNA matches it firmly. Rows may omit the clone size; those that give it use once, few, many or a size class.

size	D	J	V	CDR3	DNA
-	-	TRBJ2-7	TRBV5-6	CASSWTRDAYYEQYF	TGTGCCAGCAGCTGGACCCGGGACGCTTACTACGAGCAGTACTTC
-	-	TRBJ2-5	TRBV5-1	CASSYIGSQETQYF	TGCGCCAGCAGCTATATCGGGAGCCAAGAGACCCAGTACTTC
once	-	TRBJ2-7	TRBV6-5	CASSYSRASYEQYF	TGTGCCAGCAGTTACTCCAGGGCTTCCTACGAGCAGTACTTC
-	TRBD1	TRBJ2-7	TRBV7-9	CASRDRDSVYEQYF	TGTGCCAGCAGGGACAGGGATTCAGTCTACGAGCAGTACTTC
once	TRBD2	TRBJ2-1	TRBV15	CATSRGQGGPDEQFF	TGTGCCACCAGCAGAGGCCAGGGAGGGCCGGATGAGCAGTTCTTC
-	-	TRBJ1-2	TRBV4-3	CASSQAGGLGYGYTF	TGCGCCAGCAGCCAAGCCGGGGGGCTTGGCTATGGCTACACCTTC
-	TRBD1	TRBJ1-1	TRBV7-8	CASSPRTGVVTEAFF	TGTGCCAGCAGCCCTCGGACAGGGGTCGTCACTGAAGCTTTCTTT
-	-	TRBJ2-7	TRBV10-3	CAISEGVTYEQYF	TGTGCCATCAGTGAAGGAGTAACCTACGAGCAGTACTTC
-	-	TRBJ2-7	TRBV28	CASSSLLAPLYEQYF	TGTGCCAGCAGTTCCCTCCTAGCTCCTCTCTACGAGCAGTACTTC
-	-	TRBJ2-7	TRBV4-1	CASSQEAQAREQYF	TGCGCCAGCAGCCAAGAGGCACAGGCTAGGGAGCAGTACTTC
-	-	TRBJ2-2	TRBV4-3	CASSPIWGRGGELFF	TGCGCCAGCAGCCCGATCTGGGGGCGGGGCGGGGAGCTGTTTTTT
-	-	TRBJ2-5	TRBV18	CASSPPMDAQETQYF	TGTGCCAGCTCACCACCGATGGACGCACAAGAGACCCAGTACTTC
-	-	TRBJ2-1	TRBV5-1	CASSLVFPDEYNEQFF	TGCGCCAGCAGCTTGGTGTTCCCCGACGAGTACAATGAGCAGTTCTTC
-	-	TRBJ1-1	TRBV7-9	CASSPRTAARPEAFF	TGTGCCAGCAGCCCGAGGACGGCCGCCAGGCCTGAAGCTTTCTTT
-	-	TRBJ2-7	TRBV2	CASRVGGDYEQYF	TGTGCCAGCAGAGTAGGGGGAGACTACGAGCAGTACTTC
-	-	TRBJ2-7	TRBV5-4	CASSLSGDPYEQYF	TGTGCCAGCAGCTTGAGTGGGGACCCCTACGAGCAGTACTTC
-	-	TRBJ2-5	TRBV7-9	CASSYDSQETQYF	TGTGCCAGCAGCTACGACAGCCAAGAGACCCAGTACTTC
-	-	TRBJ1-5	TRBV27	CASSWGGDQPQHF	TGTGCCAGCAGTTGGGGGGGGGATCAGCCCCAGCATTTT
-	-	TRBJ1-5	TRBV5-5	CASSLALGLVQPQHF	TGTGCCAGCAGCTTGGCTTTGGGGCTGGTTCAGCCCCAGCATTTT
-	TRBD2	TRBJ2-1	TRBV7-3	CASSLLAGGNNEQFF	TGTGCCAGCAGCCTCTTAGCGGGAGGGAACAATGAGCAGTTCTTC
-	TRBD2	TRBJ2-3	TRBV14	CASSFGLAGADTQYF	TGTGCCAGCAGCTTCGGACTAGCGGGAGCAGATACGCAGTATTTT
-	TRBD1	TRBJ1-2	TRBV6-5	CASSLQGAGGYTF	TGTGCCAGCAGTCTTCAGGGGGCCGGCGGCTACACCTTC
-	TRBD1	TRBJ1-2	TRBV4-3	CASSHTGQGNGYTF	TGCGCCAGCAGCCATACGGGACAGGGCAACGGCTACACCTTC
-	TRBD2	TRBJ2-1	TRBV7-9	CASSSGTKQFF	TGTGCCAGCAGCTCTGGGACTAAGCAGTTCTTC
-	-	TRBJ2-1	TRBV7-8	CASSSRPFEQFF	TGTGCCAGCAGCTCTAGGCCTTTCGAGCAGTTCTTC
-	-	TRBJ2-7	TRBV11-3	CASSPGLSGAPHEQYF	TGTGCCAGCAGCCCCGGACTATCGGGAGCTCCCCACGAGCAGTACTTC
once	TRBD2	TRBJ2-3	TRBV27	CASSSLAGRKSLSTDTQYF	TGTGCCAGCAGTTCTCTAGCGGGAAGAAAATCCCTTAGCACAGATACGCAGTATTTT
-	-	TRBJ2-7	TRBV27	CASSPGTPPYEQYF	TGTGCCAGCAGTCCAGGGACACCTCCTTACGAGCAGTACTTC
once	-	TRBJ2-7	TRBV10-1	CASSETGSYEQYF	TGCGCCAGCAGTGAGACCGGCTCCTACGAGCAGTACTTC
-	-	TRBJ2-7	TRBV15	CATSRVRGAPLEQYF	TGTGCCACCAGCAGAGTGAGGGGGGCGCCTCTCGAGCAGTACTTC
once	-	TRBJ2-7	TRBV29-1	CSVIGAADYEQYF	TGCAGCGTTATAGGGGCTGCAGACTACGAGCAGTACTTC
-	-	TRBJ2-1	TRBV5-1	CASSLTSGYNEQFF	TGCGCCAGCAGCTTGACTAGTGGGTACAATGAGCAGTTCTTC
-	TRBD1	TRBJ2-7	TRBV5-1	CASSLRQGFHEQYF	TGCGCCAGCAGCTTGCGACAGGGGTTCCACGAGCAGTACTTC
-	-	TRBJ2-3	TRBV30	CAWRGNTDTQYF	TGTGCCTGGAGGGGTAACACAGATACGCAGTATTTT
-	-	TRBJ2-7	TRBV4-3	CASSQDSHAYEQYF	TGCGCCAGCAGCCAAGATAGTCATGCCTACGAGCAGTACTTC
once	-	TRBJ2-7	TRBV5-1	CASSLVGRRLSYEQYF	TGCGCCAGCAGCTTGGTCGGCAGGCGCCTCTCCTACGAGCAGTACTTC
-	-	TRBJ2-7	TRBV7-9	CASSSTSYNGYEQYF	TGTGCCAGCAGCTCCACTAGCTATAATGGCTACGAGCAGTACTTC
-	TRBD2	TRBJ2-7	TRBV7-2	CASSRLAGGGLLDEQYF	TGTGCCAGCAGCCGTCTCGCGGGAGGTGGGCTTTTGGACGAGCAGTACTTC
once	TRBD2	TRBJ2-1	TRBV7-9	CASGTSGNNEQFF	TGTGCCAGTGGGACTAGCGGGAACAATGAGCAGTTCTTC
few	TRBD2	TRBJ2-1	TRBV4-2	CASSQDWTSGSLDEQFF	TGTGCCAGCAGCCAAGATTGGACTAGCGGGAGCTTGGATGAGCAGTTCTTC